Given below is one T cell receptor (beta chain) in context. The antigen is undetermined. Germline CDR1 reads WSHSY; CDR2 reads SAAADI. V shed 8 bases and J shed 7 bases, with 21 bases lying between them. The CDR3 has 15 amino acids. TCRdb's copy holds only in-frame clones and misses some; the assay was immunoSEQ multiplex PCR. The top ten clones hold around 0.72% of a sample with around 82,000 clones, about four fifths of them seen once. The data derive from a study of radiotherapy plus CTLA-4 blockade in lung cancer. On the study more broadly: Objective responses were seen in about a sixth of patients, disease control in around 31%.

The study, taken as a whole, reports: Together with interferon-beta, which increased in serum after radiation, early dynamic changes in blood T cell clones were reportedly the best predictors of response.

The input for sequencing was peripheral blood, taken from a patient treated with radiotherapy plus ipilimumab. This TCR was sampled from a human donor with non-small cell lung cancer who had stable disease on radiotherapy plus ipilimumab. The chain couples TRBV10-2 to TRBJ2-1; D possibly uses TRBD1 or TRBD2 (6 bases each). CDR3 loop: CASRDERGAWNEQFF. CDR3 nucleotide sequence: TGCGCCAGCCGAGATGAGAGGGGGGCATGGAATGAGCAGTTCTTC.